A selection of T cell receptor beta chains follows, all from one sample in a study of post-analysis software for immune sequencing data. One entry per CDR3 protein results from TCRdb running MiXCR on the PCR reads. The sample lists 650,000 to 850,000 distinct CDR3 sequences; 53% were seen once. Material: blood. The receptor set was obtained from a girl aged 5-17 years with multiple sclerosis. CDR3s include the opening cysteine and the closing phenylalanine or tryptophan. A D gene is named only where the DNA matches it firmly. Expanded clones get a size class; other rows say once, few or many, or leave the size out.

J: TRBJ1-4
D: TRBD1
size: once
V: TRBV15
CDR3: CATSTSPGRQGSTNEKLFF
DNA: TGTGCCACCAGCACCTCCCCCGGGAGACAGGGATCAACTAATGAAAAACTGTTTTTT

J: TRBJ2-7
D: -
size: -
V: TRBV29-1
CDR3: CSARTGTTYEQYF
DNA: TGCAGCGCCCGGACAGGGACTACCTACGAGCAGTACTTC

J: TRBJ1-4
D: -
size: -
V: TRBV6-5
CDR3: CASSYGGARNEKLFF
DNA: TGTGCCAGCAGTTACGGGGGGGCACGTAATGAAAAACTGTTTTTT

J: TRBJ2-5
D: TRBD2
size: once
V: TRBV4-2
CDR3: CASSQSSGLAGGETQYF
DNA: TGTGCCAGCAGCCAATCCTCCGGACTAGCGGGAGGAGAGACCCAGTACTTC

J: TRBJ2-7
D: TRBD2
size: many
V: TRBV3-1
CDR3: CASSQDRGSGRVHEQYF
DNA: TGTGCCAGCAGCCAAGATAGAGGTAGCGGGAGGGTCCACGAGCAGTACTTC

J: TRBJ2-1
D: TRBD2
size: -
V: TRBV6-1
CDR3: CASSVLAGGPNEQFF
DNA: TGTGCCAGCAGCGTACTAGCGGGGGGTCCAAATGAGCAGTTCTTC

J: TRBJ2-4
D: -
size: -
V: TRBV27
CDR3: CASSPQGGGYIQYF
DNA: TGTGCCAGCAGTCCTCAGGGGGGTGGCTACATTCAGTACTTC

J: TRBJ2-1
D: TRBD2
size: -
V: TRBV7-9
CDR3: CASSLAWSSGSSYNEQFF
DNA: TGTGCCAGCAGCTTAGCGTGGAGTAGCGGGAGCTCCTACAATGAGCAGTTCTTC

J: TRBJ1-4
D: -
size: -
V: TRBV12-3/TRBV12-4
CDR3: CASSIQGHLQKLFF
DNA: TGTGCCAGCAGTATCCAGGGACACCTTCAAAAACTGTTTTTT

J: TRBJ2-1
D: TRBD2
size: -
V: TRBV10-3
CDR3: CAISARTSGKHEQFF
DNA: TGTGCCATCAGCGCTAGGACTAGCGGGAAGCATGAGCAGTTCTTC

J: TRBJ2-3
D: -
size: -
V: TRBV7-2
CDR3: CASSLALGVDTQYF
DNA: TGTGCCAGCAGCTTAGCGTTAGGAGTAGATACGCAGTATTTT

J: TRBJ2-7
D: -
size: -
V: TRBV7-9
CDR3: CASSLAGGQDYEQYF
DNA: TGTGCCAGCAGCTTAGCGGGCGGGCAGGACTACGAGCAGTACTTC

J: TRBJ2-1
D: TRBD1
size: -
V: TRBV20-1
CDR3: CSAKTGKGHNEQFF
DNA: TGCAGTGCTAAGACAGGGAAGGGGCACAATGAGCAGTTCTTC

J: TRBJ1-2
D: -
size: -
V: TRBV3-1
CDR3: CASSQDLLAYGYTF
DNA: TGTGCCAGCAGCCAAGACCTGCTCGCCTATGGCTACACCTTC

J: TRBJ2-7
D: -
size: -
V: TRBV7-6
CDR3: CASSLQPQPYEQYF
DNA: TGTGCCAGCAGCTTGCAGCCCCAACCCTACGAGCAGTACTTC

J: TRBJ1-2
D: TRBD1
size: few
V: TRBV5-1
CDR3: CASSLPPSGQGASGYTF
DNA: TGCGCCAGCAGCTTGCCCCCATCGGGACAGGGAGCAAGCGGCTACACCTTC

J: TRBJ2-5
D: -
size: -
V: TRBV29-1
CDR3: CSVEGRGIRETQYF
DNA: TGCAGCGTTGAAGGCCGAGGCATTAGAGAGACCCAGTACTTC

J: TRBJ1-1
D: -
size: -
V: TRBV12-3/TRBV12-4
CDR3: CASSRRDIRLEAFF
DNA: TGTGCCAGCAGCCGCCGGGACATCCGGCTTGAAGCTTTCTTT

J: TRBJ2-5
D: -
size: few
V: TRBV25-1
CDR3: CASSDRNLAQETQYF
DNA: TGTGCCAGCAGTGATAGGAATCTGGCCCAAGAGACCCAGTACTTC

J: TRBJ2-1
D: -
size: -
V: TRBV9
CDR3: CASSSAPDSLYNEQFF
DNA: TGTGCCAGCAGCTCAGCCCCGGACAGCCTCTACAATGAGCAGTTCTTC

J: TRBJ2-6
D: -
size: few
V: TRBV7-6
CDR3: CASSESLGPSSGANVLTF
DNA: TGTGCCAGCAGCGAAAGCCTAGGGCCCTCCTCTGGGGCCAACGTCCTGACTTTC

J: TRBJ2-3
D: TRBD2
size: -
V: TRBV9
CDR3: CASSGAPGLGRTDTQYF
DNA: TGTGCCAGCAGCGGAGCCCCCGGACTAGGGCGCACAGATACGCAGTATTTT

J: TRBJ2-7
D: TRBD2
size: -
V: TRBV7-9
CDR3: CASSYSGDGDEQYF
DNA: TGTGCCAGCAGTTATAGCGGGGACGGGGACGAGCAGTACTTC

J: TRBJ2-3
D: TRBD2
size: -
V: TRBV6-1
CDR3: CASSFVAGGLIDTQYF
DNA: TGTGCCAGCAGTTTTGTAGCGGGAGGGCTGATAGATACGCAGTATTTT

J: TRBJ2-7
D: -
size: -
V: TRBV29-1
CDR3: CSVRHPGSGEQYF
DNA: TGCAGCGTAAGACACCCGGGTTCGGGAGAGCAGTACTTC

J: TRBJ2-3
D: -
size: once
V: TRBV20-1
CDR3: CSARAGPPTDTQYF
DNA: TGCAGTGCTAGAGCAGGGCCACCCACAGATACGCAGTATTTT

J: TRBJ2-7
D: -
size: -
V: TRBV5-5
CDR3: CASSRGPSAYEQYF
DNA: TGTGCCAGCAGCCGAGGCCCGTCCGCCTACGAGCAGTACTTC

J: TRBJ1-1
D: TRBD1
size: -
V: TRBV7-7
CDR3: CASSQTGGTEAFF
DNA: TGTGCCAGCAGCCAGACAGGGGGCACTGAAGCTTTCTTT

J: TRBJ2-7
D: TRBD1
size: -
V: TRBV4-1
CDR3: CASSQIRGQVGEQYF
DNA: TGCGCCAGCAGCCAGATACGGGGACAGGTAGGCGAGCAGTACTTC

J: TRBJ2-7
D: -
size: -
V: TRBV7-9
CDR3: CASSPSVGSSYNEQYF
DNA: TGTGCCAGCAGCCCGAGTGTGGGGAGCTCCTACAATGAGCAGTACTTC

J: TRBJ1-5
D: -
size: few
V: TRBV12-3/TRBV12-4
CDR3: CASSPSGGRGSNQPQHF
DNA: TGTGCCAGCAGTCCCTCTGGGGGGCGCGGGAGCAATCAGCCCCAGCATTTT

J: TRBJ1-6
D: TRBD1
size: -
V: TRBV5-1
CDR3: CASSLGTVDNSPLHF
DNA: TGCGCCAGCAGCCTCGGGACAGTCGATAATTCACCCCTCCACTTT

J: TRBJ2-1
D: -
size: -
V: TRBV6-5
CDR3: CASSYAVEAGTYNEQFF
DNA: TGTGCCAGCAGTTACGCAGTTGAAGCGGGTACCTACAATGAGCAGTTCTTC

J: TRBJ2-7
D: TRBD1
size: -
V: TRBV7-9
CDR3: CASSVSGTGANEQYF
DNA: TGTGCCAGCAGCGTCTCAGGGACAGGGGCCAACGAGCAGTACTTC

J: TRBJ2-3
D: TRBD2
size: once
V: TRBV10-3
CDR3: CAISVSRPPGGDTQYF
DNA: TGTGCCATCAGTGTCTCCCGACCACCGGGGGGAGATACGCAGTATTTT

J: TRBJ2-7
D: -
size: few
V: TRBV29-1
CDR3: CSVELGFEQYF
DNA: TGCAGCGTTGAACTCGGGTTCGAGCAGTACTTC